This T cell receptor beta chain was observed in a study of OX40 agonist ivuxolimab in advanced cancers. CDR1 is SGHNT, CDR2 YYREEE, per germline (reference sequence). Trimming shortened V by 3 bases and J by 6 bases, and 22 bases separated the two germline ends. CDR3 size: 17 residues. Assay: immunoSEQ multiplex PCR; the TCRdb copy retains only in-frame clones and omits some. The profile shows some 19,000 clones, 75% to 85% of them singletons. The TCR sequence derives from an adult with an advanced solid tumor such as melanoma, head and neck, liver or kidney cancer. The V and J genes are TRBV5-4 and TRBJ2-1; D is possibly TRBD1 or TRBD2 (5 bases each). This specimen was CD4+ or CD8+ T cells sorted from blood, taken in a trial of the OX40 agonist ivuxolimab. DNA of the CDR3: TGTGCCAGCAGCTCGACCTGGGACGTCTTTAGTGCCAATGAGCAGTTCTTC. Amino acid sequence: CASSSTWDVFSANEQFF.